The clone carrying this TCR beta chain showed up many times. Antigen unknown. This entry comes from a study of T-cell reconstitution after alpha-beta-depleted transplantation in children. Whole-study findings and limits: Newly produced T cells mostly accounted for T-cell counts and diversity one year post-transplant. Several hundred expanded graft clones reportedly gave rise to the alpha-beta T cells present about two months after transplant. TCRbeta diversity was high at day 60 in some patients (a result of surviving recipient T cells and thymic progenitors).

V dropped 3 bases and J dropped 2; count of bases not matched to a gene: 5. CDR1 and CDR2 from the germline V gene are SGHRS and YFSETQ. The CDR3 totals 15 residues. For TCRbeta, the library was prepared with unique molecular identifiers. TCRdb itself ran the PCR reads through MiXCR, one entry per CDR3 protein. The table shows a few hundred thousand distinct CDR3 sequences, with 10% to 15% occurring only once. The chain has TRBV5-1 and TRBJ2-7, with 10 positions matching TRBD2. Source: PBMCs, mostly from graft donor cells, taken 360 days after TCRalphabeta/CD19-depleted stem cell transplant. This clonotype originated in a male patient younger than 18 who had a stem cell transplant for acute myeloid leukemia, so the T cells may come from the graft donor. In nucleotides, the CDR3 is TGCGCCAGCAGCTCAAGACTAGCGGGCCCCTACGAGCAGTACTTC. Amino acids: CASSSRLAGPYEQYF.